This T cell receptor beta chain appears in the sequencing data of a study of cytomegalovirus exposure and HLA in healthy donors. The wider study: Sequencing of 150 million to 200 million T cells in an earlier analysis found more than 100 million unique TCR beta sequences.

V lost 7 bases to trimming and J lost 0 bases; unmatched junction nucleotides: 5. Germline CDR1 SGDLS, CDR2 YYNGEE. The CDR3 is made up of 14 amino acids. The PCR ran on 60 Vbeta and 13 Jbeta primers. Method: immunoSEQ multiplex PCR; TCRdb's copy keeps in-frame clones and lacks some. The table has about 130,000 clones, about three quarters seen once; the top ten hold roughly 4.3%. About this clone: The target antigen is unknown.

Whole-study findings and limits: Using a false discovery rate of 0.05, a later analysis showed that 15,000 to 20,000 TCR beta sequences were associated with HLA alleles. Presence/absence analyses treated sequencing depth as roughly uniform across donors.

The TCR was taken from a male donor in good health and CMV-seronegative. Input material: PBMCs. The chain joins TRBV9 to TRBJ1-2; 8 bases match TRBD1. The DNA of the CDR3 is TGTGCCAGCTCACAGGGGGTCGCTAACTATGGCTACACCTTC. Its protein is CASSQGVANYGYTF.